This T cell receptor beta chain is from a study of shared clonotypes between healthy human individuals. Sequencing used immunoSEQ multiplex PCR; TCRdb keeps in-frame clones, though not all of them. The sample shows a few hundred thousand clones, more than 60% of them seen only once. This CDR3 region has 16 residues. Trimming left V 2 bases short and J 9 bases short, with 20 bases between. Germline CDR1 and CDR2: MNHNS and SASEGT. The material sequenced was memory CD4+ T cells sorted from blood. Subset specified: CD45RA-negative fraction. The chain carries TRBV6-1 and TRBJ2-1; TRBD2 might be the D (5 bases). The receptor was derived from a man in his thirties or forties in good health. The CDR3 DNA reads TGTGCCAGCAGTGAAAACCCATTACTAGAATCGGGTGAGCAGTTCTTC. It is translated as CASSENPLLESGEQFF.